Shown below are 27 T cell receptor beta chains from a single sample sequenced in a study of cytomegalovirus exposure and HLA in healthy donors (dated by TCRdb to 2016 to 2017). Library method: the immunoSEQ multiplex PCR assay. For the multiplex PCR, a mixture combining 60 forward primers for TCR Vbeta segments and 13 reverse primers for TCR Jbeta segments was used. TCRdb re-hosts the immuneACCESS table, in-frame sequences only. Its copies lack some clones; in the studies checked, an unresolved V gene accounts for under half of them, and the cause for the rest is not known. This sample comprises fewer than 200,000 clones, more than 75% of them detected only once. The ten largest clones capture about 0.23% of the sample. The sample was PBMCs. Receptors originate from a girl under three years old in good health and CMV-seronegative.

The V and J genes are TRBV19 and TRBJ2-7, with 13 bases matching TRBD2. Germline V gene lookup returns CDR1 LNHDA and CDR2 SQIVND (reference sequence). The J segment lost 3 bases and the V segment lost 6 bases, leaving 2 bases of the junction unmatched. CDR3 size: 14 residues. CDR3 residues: CASRGTSGIYEQYF. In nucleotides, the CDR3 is TGTGCCAGTAGAGGGACTAGCGGGATCTACGAGCAGTACTTC.

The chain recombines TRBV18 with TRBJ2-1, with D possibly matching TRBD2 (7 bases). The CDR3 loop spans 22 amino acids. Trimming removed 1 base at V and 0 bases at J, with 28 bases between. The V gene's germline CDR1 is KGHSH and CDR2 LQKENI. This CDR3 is CASSPRFSEYRGGKSSYNEQFF. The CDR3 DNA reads TGTGCCAGCTCACCACGTTTTTCGGAGTATAGGGGGGGAAAGAGCTCCTACAATGAGCAGTTCTTC. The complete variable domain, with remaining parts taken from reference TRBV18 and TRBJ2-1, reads NAGVMQNPRHLVRRRGQEARLRCSPMKGHSHVYWYRQLPEEGLKFMVYLQKENIIDESGMPKERFSAEFPKEGPSILRIQQVVRGDSAAYFCASSPRFSEYRGGKSSYNEQFFGPGTRLTVL.

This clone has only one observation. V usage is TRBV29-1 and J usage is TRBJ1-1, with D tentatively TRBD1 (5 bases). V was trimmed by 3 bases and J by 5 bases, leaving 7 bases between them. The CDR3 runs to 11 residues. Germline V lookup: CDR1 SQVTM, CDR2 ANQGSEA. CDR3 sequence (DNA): TGCAGCGTTGACCGGGGGACTGAAGCTTTCTTT. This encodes CSVDRGTEAFF. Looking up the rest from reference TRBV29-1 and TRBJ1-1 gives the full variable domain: SAVISQKPSRDICQRGTSLTIQCQVDSQVTMMFWYRQQPGQSLTLIATANQGSEATYESGFVIDKFPISRPNLTFSTLTVSNMSPEDSSIYLCSVDRGTEAFFGQGTRLTVV.

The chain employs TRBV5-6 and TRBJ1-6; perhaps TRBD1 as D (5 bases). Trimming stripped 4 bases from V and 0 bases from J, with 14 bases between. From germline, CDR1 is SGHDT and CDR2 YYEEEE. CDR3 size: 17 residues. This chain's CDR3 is CASSHAGKNSYNSPLHF. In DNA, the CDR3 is TGTGCCAGCAGCCACGCAGGGAAAAACTCCTATAATTCACCCCTCCACTTT.

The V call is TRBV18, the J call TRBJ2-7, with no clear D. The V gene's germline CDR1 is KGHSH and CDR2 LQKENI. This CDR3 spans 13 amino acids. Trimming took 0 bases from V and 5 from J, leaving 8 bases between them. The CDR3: CASSPPVSNEQYF. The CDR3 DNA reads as TGTGCCAGCTCACCACCGGTTAGCAACGAGCAGTACTTC.

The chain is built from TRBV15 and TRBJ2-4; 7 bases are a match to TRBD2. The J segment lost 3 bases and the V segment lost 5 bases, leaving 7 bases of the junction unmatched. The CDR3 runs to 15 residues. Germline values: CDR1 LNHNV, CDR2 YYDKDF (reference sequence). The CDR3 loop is CATSPLGGGKNIQYF. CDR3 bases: TGTGCCACCAGCCCCTTGGGGGGGGGCAAAAACATTCAGTACTTC.

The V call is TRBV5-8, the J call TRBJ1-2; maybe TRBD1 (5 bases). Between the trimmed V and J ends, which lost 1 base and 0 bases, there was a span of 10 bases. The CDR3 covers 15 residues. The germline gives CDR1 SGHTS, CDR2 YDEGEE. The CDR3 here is CASSLRQTPNYGYTF. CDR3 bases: TGTGCCAGCAGCTTGCGACAGACTCCTAACTATGGCTACACCTTC.

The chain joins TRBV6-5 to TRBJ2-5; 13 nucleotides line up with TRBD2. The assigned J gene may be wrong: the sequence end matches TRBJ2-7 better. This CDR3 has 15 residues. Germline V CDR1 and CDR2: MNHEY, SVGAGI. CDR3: CASKMGLAGTYEQYF. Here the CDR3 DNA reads TGTGCCAGCAAAATGGGACTAGCGGGGACATACGAGCAGTACTTC.

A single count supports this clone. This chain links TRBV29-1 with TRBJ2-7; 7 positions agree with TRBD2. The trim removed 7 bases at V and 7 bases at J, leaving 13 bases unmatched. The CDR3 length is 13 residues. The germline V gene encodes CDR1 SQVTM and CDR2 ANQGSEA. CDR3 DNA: TGCAGCGCCCGCGGCGGGAGTCTGAGGGAGCAGTACTTC. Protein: CSARGGSLREQYF.

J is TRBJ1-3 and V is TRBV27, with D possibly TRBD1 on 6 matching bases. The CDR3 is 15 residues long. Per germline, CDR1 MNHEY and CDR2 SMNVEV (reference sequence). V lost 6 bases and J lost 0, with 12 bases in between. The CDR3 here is CASRPTQGSGNTIYF. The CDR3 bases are TGTGCCAGCAGACCTACACAGGGCTCTGGAAACACCATATATTTT.

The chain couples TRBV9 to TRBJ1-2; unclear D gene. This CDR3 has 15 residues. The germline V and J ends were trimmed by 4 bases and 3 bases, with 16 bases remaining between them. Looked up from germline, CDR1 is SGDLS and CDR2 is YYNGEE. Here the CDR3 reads CASSSGPRRDYGYTF. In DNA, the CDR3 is TGTGCCAGCAGCTCCGGTCCCCGGAGGGACTATGGCTACACCTTC.

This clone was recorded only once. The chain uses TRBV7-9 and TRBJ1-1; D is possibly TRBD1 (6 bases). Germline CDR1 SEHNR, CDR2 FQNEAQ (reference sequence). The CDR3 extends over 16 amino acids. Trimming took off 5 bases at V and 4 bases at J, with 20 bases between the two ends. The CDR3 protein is CASSPLTGRHPTEAFF. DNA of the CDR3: TGTGCCAGCAGCCCCCTTACAGGGAGACACCCCACTGAAGCTTTCTTT.

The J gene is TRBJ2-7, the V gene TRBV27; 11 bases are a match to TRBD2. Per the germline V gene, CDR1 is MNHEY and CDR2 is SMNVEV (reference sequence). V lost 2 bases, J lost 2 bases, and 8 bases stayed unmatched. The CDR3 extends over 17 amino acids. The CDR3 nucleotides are TGTGCCAGCAGTTTACTTTTAGCGGGAGGGCAAGCCTACGAGCAGTACTTC. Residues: CASSLLLAGGQAYEQYF.

CDR3 sequence reads: CASSQDLNTEAFF. CDR3 DNA sequence: TGCGCCAGCAGCCAAGACTTGAACACTGAAGCTTTCTTT. The rearrangement uses TRBV4-3 and TRBJ1-1; D is undetermined. The V gene's germline CDR1 is LGHNA and CDR2 YSLEER. This CDR3 is built from 13 residues. V gave up 0 bases and J gave up 0 bases, with 2 bases separating them.

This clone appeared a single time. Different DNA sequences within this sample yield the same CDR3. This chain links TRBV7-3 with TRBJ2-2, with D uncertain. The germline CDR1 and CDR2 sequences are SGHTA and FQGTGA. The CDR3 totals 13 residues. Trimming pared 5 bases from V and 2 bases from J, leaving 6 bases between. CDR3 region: CASSLTNTGELFF. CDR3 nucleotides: TGTGCCAGCAGCCTCACAAACACCGGGGAGCTGTTTTTT.

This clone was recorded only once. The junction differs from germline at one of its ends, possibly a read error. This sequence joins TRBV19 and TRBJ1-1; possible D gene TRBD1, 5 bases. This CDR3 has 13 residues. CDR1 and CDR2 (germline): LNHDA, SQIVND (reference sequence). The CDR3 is CASSPRVNPEAFF. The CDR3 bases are TGTGCCAGTAGCCCCAGGGTGAACCCTGAAGCTTTCTTT.

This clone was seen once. The CDR3 bases are TGCGCCAGCAGTTTTTCTACCGCCACAGATACGCAGTATTTT. Translated: CASSFSTATDTQYF. The rearrangement links TRBV5-1 to TRBJ2-3; D is unresolved. V was cut by 5 bases and J by 2 bases, with 12 bases left in between. Germline CDR1 SGHRS, CDR2 YFSETQ. This CDR3 contains 14 residues.

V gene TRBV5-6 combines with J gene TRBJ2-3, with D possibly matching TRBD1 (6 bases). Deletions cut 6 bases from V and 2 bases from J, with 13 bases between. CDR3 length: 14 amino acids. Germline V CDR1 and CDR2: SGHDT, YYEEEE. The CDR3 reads CASTSTGLTDTQYF. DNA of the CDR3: TGTGCCAGCACCTCGACAGGACTCACAGATACGCAGTATTTT.

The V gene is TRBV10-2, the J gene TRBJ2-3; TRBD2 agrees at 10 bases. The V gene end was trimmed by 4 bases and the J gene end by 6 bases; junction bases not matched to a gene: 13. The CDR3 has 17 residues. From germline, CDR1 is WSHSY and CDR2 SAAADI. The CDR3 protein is CASSGKNSGGPGDTQYF. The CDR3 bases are TGCGCCAGCAGTGGAAAGAATAGCGGGGGGCCGGGGGATACGCAGTATTTT.

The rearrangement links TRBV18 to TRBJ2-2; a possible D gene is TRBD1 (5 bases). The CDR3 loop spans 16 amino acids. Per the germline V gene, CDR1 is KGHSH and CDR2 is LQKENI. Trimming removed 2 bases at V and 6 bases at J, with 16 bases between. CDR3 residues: CASSPVEGVRAGELFF. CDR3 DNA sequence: TGTGCCAGCTCACCAGTAGAAGGGGTGCGCGCCGGGGAGCTGTTTTTT. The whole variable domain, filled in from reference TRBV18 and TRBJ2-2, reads NAGVMQNPRHLVRRRGQEARLRCSPMKGHSHVYWYRQLPEEGLKFMVYLQKENIIDESGMPKERFSAEFPKEGPSILRIQQVVRGDSAAYFCASSPVEGVRAGELFFGEGSRLTVL.

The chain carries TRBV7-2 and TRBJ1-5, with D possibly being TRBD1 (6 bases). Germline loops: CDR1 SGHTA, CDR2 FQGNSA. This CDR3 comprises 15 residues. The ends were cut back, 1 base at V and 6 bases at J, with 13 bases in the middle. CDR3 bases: TGTGCCAGCAGCTTAGGTGGACAGTTATTTCAGCCCCAGCATTTT. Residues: CASSLGGQLFQPQHF.

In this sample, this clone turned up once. This CDR3 reads CSVAPLLAGGYNEQFF. The CDR3 DNA reads as TGCAGCGTTGCTCCCCTACTAGCGGGAGGCTACAATGAGCAGTTCTTC. The chain links TRBV29-1 to TRBJ2-1, with TRBD2 matching 12 bases. This CDR3 spans 16 amino acids. Looked up from germline, CDR1 is SQVTM and CDR2 is ANQGSEA. The V gene end was trimmed by 4 bases and the J gene end by 3 bases; junction bases not matched to a gene: 7.

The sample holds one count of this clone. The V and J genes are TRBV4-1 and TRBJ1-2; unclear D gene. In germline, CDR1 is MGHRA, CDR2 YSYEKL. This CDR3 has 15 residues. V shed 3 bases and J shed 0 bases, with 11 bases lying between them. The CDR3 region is CASSHPLRTNYGYTF. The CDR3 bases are TGCGCCAGCAGCCATCCTCTTAGAACTAACTATGGCTACACCTTC.

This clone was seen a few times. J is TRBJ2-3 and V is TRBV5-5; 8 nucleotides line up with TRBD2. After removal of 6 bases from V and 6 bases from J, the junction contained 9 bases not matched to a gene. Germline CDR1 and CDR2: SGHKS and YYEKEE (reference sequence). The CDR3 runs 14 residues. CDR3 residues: CASNRPGGRDTQYF. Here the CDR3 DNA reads TGTGCCAGCAACCGCCCGGGGGGGCGCGATACGCAGTATTTT. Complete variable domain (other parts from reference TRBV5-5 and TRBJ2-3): DAGVTQSPTHLIKTRGQQVTLRCSPISGHKSVSWYQQVLGQGPQFIFQYYEKEERGRGNFPDRFSARQFPNYSSELNVNALLLGDSALYLCASNRPGGRDTQYFGPGTRLTVL.

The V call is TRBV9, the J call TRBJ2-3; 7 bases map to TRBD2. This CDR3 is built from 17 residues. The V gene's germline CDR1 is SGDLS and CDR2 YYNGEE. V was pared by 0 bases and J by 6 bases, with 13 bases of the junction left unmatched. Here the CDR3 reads CASSVVASGTPADTQYF. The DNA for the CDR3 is TGTGCCAGCAGCGTAGTGGCTAGCGGAACCCCCGCGGATACGCAGTATTTT.

CDR3 residues: CASSFRTGLRVANTGELFF. The CDR3 coding sequence is TGTGCCAGCAGTTTTCGAACAGGGCTGAGGGTTGCGAACACCGGGGAGCTGTTTTTT. This rearrangement joins TRBV27 to TRBJ2-2; TRBD1 is a possible D gene (6 bases). Germline CDR1 and CDR2: MNHEY and SMNVEV (reference sequence). The V end lost 3 bases, the J end lost 0 bases, and 20 bases lay between the germline ends. The CDR3 has 19 residues.

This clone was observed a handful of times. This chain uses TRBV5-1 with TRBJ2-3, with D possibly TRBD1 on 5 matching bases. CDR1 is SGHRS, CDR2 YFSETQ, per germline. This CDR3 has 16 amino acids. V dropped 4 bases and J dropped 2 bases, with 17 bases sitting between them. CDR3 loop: CASSPGIGATTDTQYF. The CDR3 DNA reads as TGCGCCAGCAGCCCTGGCATAGGGGCTACCACAGATACGCAGTATTTT.